These 15 T cell receptor beta chains came from one sample sequenced in a study of post-analysis software for immune sequencing data. Study-wide results and limits: There were five TRBV segments more frequent in patients than controls, and TRBV5-6, TRBV5-1 and TRBV20-1 were among them.

No antigen has been assigned to these receptors. Unique-molecular-identifier-tagged TCR beta cDNA libraries were used. MiXCR was run by TCRdb on the PCR reads, yielding one entry per CDR3 protein. There are over 700,000 distinct CDR3 sequences in the sample; roughly 29% occur only once, and 0.56% lies in the top ten. The specimen was blood. The receptors derive from a girl aged 5-17 years with multiple sclerosis.

This clonotype was recorded once. The chain is built from TRBV5-1 and TRBJ1-5; 7 nucleotides align to TRBD1. Germline-derived CDR1 and CDR2 are SGHRS and YFSETQ. With V trimmed by 4 bases and J by 4 bases, 5 bases remained unmatched. This CDR3 comprises 14 residues. This CDR3 is CASSQGQPNQPQHF. For the CDR3, the DNA is TGCGCCAGCAGCCAGGGACAGCCAAATCAGCCCCAGCATTTT.

In its sample, this clonotype was seen a few times. The rearrangement joins TRBV29-1 to TRBJ1-1; no clear D gene. CDR3 length: 14 amino acids. V lost 0 bases and J 0 bases, leaving 8 bases between the germline ends. Germline CDR1 is SQVTM and CDR2 is ANQGSEA. DNA for the CDR3: TGCAGCGTTGAAGATCACCCTATGAACACTGAAGCTTTCTTT. Protein sequence: CSVEDHPMNTEAFF.

This chain links TRBV28 with TRBJ2-5; perhaps TRBD2 as D (5 bases). V was shortened by 5 bases and J by 4 bases, with 23 bases between the two germline ends. Germline-derived CDR1 and CDR2 are MDHEN and SYDVKM. This CDR3 has 17 residues. In nucleotides, the CDR3 is TGTGCCAGCAGTAACCAAAAAACCGGACTGATCGGAGAGACCCAGTACTTC. It codes for CASSNQKTGLIGETQYF.

For this clonotype: A junction end diverges from the germline sequence, so it may reflect a read error. The chain combines TRBV20-1 with TRBJ2-1; 7 bases are a match to TRBD1. The CDR3 runs to 14 residues. Looked up from germline, CDR1 is DFQATT and CDR2 is SNEGSKA (reference sequence). As DNA, the CDR3 is TGCAGTGCTAGGAAGGGACAGATAGACAATAAGCAGTTCTTC. Translation: CSARKGQIDNKQFF.

V and J are TRBV14 and TRBJ1-2; D remains unclear. V was shortened by 2 bases and J by 5 bases, with 9 bases between the two germline ends. This CDR3 region has 13 residues. Looked up from germline, CDR1 is SGHDN and CDR2 is FVKESK. The CDR3 sequence: CASSQRANYGYTF. The CDR3 bases are TGTGCCAGCAGCCAACGTGCCAATTATGGCTACACCTTC.

This chain connects TRBV20-1 to TRBJ2-1, with TRBD2 identical over 7 bases. Germline V gene sequence: CDR1 DFQATT, CDR2 SNEGSKA (reference sequence). The CDR3 is made up of 12 amino acids. With 5 bases clipped from V and 7 bases from J, the junction kept 5 bases outside the gene matches. CDR3 residues: CSAGSGKNEQFF. CDR3 in DNA: TGCAGTGCTGGGAGCGGGAAAAATGAGCAGTTCTTC.

The table lists this clonotype with a few counts. This chain uses TRBV12-3 or TRBV12-4 with TRBJ1-2; the match to TRBD1 covers 7 bases. CDR3 length equals 14 residues. V dropped 0 bases and J dropped 4; count of bases not matched to a gene: 2. The CDR3 nucleotides read TGTGCCAGCAGTTTAGCGGGACAGACCTATGGCTACACCTTC. As protein: CASSLAGQTYGYTF.

The chain has TRBV20-1 and TRBJ1-5; 7 bases are shared with TRBD1. Germline CDR1 DFQATT, CDR2 SNEGSKA (reference sequence). This CDR3 contains 14 residues. The V and J ends lost 5 bases and 4 bases, in that order; junction bases with no gene match: 8. The CDR3 DNA is TGCAGTGCTGGCCGGGACAGCCGAAATCAGCCCCAGCATTTT. It encodes CSAGRDSRNQPQHF.

CDR3 region: CASRGTGRHEQYF. CDR3 sequence (DNA): TGTGCCAGCAGGGGGACAGGGCGGCACGAGCAGTACTTC. V is TRBV3-1 and J is TRBJ2-7, with 9 bases that match TRBD1. Germline CDR1 reads LGHDT; CDR2 reads YNNKEL (reference sequence). V was clipped by 6 bases and J by 5 bases; unmatched bases: 5. The CDR3 contains 13 residues.

This clonotype occurred a few times. This chain connects TRBV6-5 to TRBJ1-2; 8 nucleotides agree with TRBD1. J lost 1 base, V lost 0 bases, and 4 bases had no gene match. CDR1 is MNHEY, CDR2 SVGAGI, per germline. This CDR3 has 16 residues. CDR3 sequence reads: CASSYSGTGYNYGYTF. CDR3 DNA: TGTGCCAGCAGTTACTCGGGGACAGGTTATAACTATGGCTACACCTTC.

CDR3 nucleotides: TGCAGCACCGAGAGTCAGGGCTCTGAAAAACTGTTTTTT. It specifies CSTESQGSEKLFF. The V call is TRBV29-1, the J call TRBJ1-4; perhaps TRBD1 as D (5 bases). Germline lookup yields CDR1 SQVTM and CDR2 ANQGSEA. Trimming pared 8 bases from V and 7 bases from J, leaving 17 bases between. This CDR3 comprises 13 residues. The variable domain in full, completed from reference TRBV29-1 and TRBJ1-4, reads SAVISQKPSRDICQRGTSLTIQCQVDSQVTMMFWYRQQPGQSLTLIATANQGSEATYESGFVIDKFPISRPNLTFSTLTVSNMSPEDSSIYLCSTESQGSEKLFFGSGTQLSVL.

V and J are TRBV27 and TRBJ2-5, with D possibly being TRBD2 (8 bases). The V gene's germline CDR1 is MNHEY and CDR2 SMNVEV (reference sequence). This CDR3 region has 12 residues. Trimming stripped 8 bases from V and 10 bases from J, with 17 bases between. The CDR3 bases are TGTGCCAGCGGGACTAGAGGGGGCGGCCAGTACTTC. This encodes CASGTRGGGQYF.

The chain employs TRBV20-1 and TRBJ2-2, with D perhaps TRBD2 (6 bases). CDR3 length equals 13 residues. Between the trimmed V and J ends, which lost 6 bases and 7 bases, there was a span of 15 bases. Germline lookup yields CDR1 DFQATT and CDR2 SNEGSKA (reference sequence). The CDR3 is CSAREAGHGELFF. DNA for the CDR3: TGCAGTGCAAGGGAGGCTGGTCACGGGGAGCTGTTTTTT.

The V call is TRBV18, the J call TRBJ2-3, with D possibly TRBD1 on 5 matching bases. The CDR3 has 14 residues. With 5 bases removed from V and 4 bases from J, the gap between germline ends came to 13 bases. Germline V gives CDR1 KGHSH, CDR2 LQKENI. The CDR3 nucleotides read TGTGCCAGCTCAGGGCAGGGTTTAGCAGATACGCAGTATTTT. Translated: CASSGQGLADTQYF.

Only a few counts were recorded for this clonotype. The rearrangement joins TRBV10-3 to TRBJ2-7; 13 nucleotides agree with TRBD2. The V gene end was trimmed by 2 bases and the J gene end by 7 bases; junction bases not matched to a gene: 8. The CDR3 consists of 16 residues. Germline-derived CDR1 and CDR2 are ENHRY and SYGVKD. The CDR3 sequence is CAISEPLLAGGEEQYF. As DNA, the CDR3 is TGTGCCATCAGTGAGCCCCTACTAGCGGGAGGGGAAGAGCAGTACTTC.